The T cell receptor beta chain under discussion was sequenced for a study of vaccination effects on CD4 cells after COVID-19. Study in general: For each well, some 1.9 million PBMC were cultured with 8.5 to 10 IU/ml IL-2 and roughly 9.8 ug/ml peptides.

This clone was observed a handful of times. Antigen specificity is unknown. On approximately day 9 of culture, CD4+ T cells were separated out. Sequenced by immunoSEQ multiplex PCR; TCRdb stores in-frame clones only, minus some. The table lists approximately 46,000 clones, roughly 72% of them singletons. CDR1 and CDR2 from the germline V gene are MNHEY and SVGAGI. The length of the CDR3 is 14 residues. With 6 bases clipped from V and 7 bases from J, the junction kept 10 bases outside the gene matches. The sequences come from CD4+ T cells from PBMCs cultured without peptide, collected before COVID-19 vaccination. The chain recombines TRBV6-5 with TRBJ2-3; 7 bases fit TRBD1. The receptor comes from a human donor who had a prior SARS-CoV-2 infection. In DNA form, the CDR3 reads TGTGCCAGCAGAGGGGCAGGGGGTAGGAATACGCAGTATTTT. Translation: CASRGAGGRNTQYF.